This passage covers 27 T cell receptor beta chains from one sample sequenced in a study of early T cells in non-severe SARS-CoV-2 infection. TCRdb called the 5' RACE reads again in MiXCR, with one record for every CDR3 protein. The sample shows under 50,000 distinct CDR3 sequences, around 23% of them seen only once. The source material was whole blood, sampled at baseline. The receptors derive from an adult who was a healthcare worker with PCR-confirmed SARS-CoV-2 infection or an uninfected control (not recorded which).

CDR3 coding DNA: TGCGCCAGCAGCCCAGGCGGGAAGAACTATGGCTACACCTTC. This sequence encodes CASSPGGKNYGYTF. The genes are TRBV5-1 and TRBJ1-2; no clear D. The germline V and J ends were trimmed by 4 bases and 2 bases, with 12 bases remaining between them. CDR3 length: 14 residues. Germline V CDR1 and CDR2: SGHRS, YFSETQ.

The chain joins TRBV10-3 to TRBJ2-1; 9 bases fit TRBD2. The germline V gene has CDR1 ENHRY and CDR2 SYGVKD. This CDR3 contains 16 residues. Trimming cost V 7 bases and J 0 bases; bases outside gene matches: 7. DNA of the CDR3: TGTGCCATCACCAATAGCGGGGGATCCTCCTACAATGAGCAGTTCTTC. Protein sequence: CAITNSGGSSYNEQFF.

This clonotype was observed a few times. The chain links TRBV3-1 to TRBJ1-3; D might be TRBD1 (6 bases). Germline V CDR1 and CDR2: LGHDT, YNNKEL (reference sequence). This CDR3 spans 16 amino acids. Trimming cost V 5 bases and J 0 bases, with 14 bases left between them. The CDR3 loop is CASSTPGALSGNTIYF. The CDR3 DNA reads TGTGCCAGCAGCACACCAGGGGCCCTCTCTGGAAACACCATATATTTT.

This clonotype has ten or more counts. This chain uses TRBV10-3 with TRBJ1-1; D may be TRBD1 (6 bases). This CDR3 has 15 amino acids. Trimming took off 3 bases at V and 1 base at J, with 12 bases between the two ends. Germline V gene lookup returns CDR1 ENHRY and CDR2 SYGVKD. CDR3 loop: CAISDYRVSNTEAFF. DNA of the CDR3: TGTGCCATCAGTGACTACAGGGTATCGAACACTGAAGCTTTCTTT.

The chain carries TRBV14 and TRBJ2-7; D gene unclear. The length of the CDR3 is 12 residues. Germline V gives CDR1 SGHDN, CDR2 FVKESK. V was pared by 4 bases and J by 5 bases, with 9 bases between. The CDR3 coding sequence is TGTGCCAGCAGCCCCTCATGGGACGAGCAGTACTTC. Translation gives CASSPSWDEQYF.

This clonotype showed up many times. The chain carries TRBV27 and TRBJ2-7; 10 nucleotides align to TRBD1. Trimming took 4 bases from V and 4 from J; bases not matched to a gene: 7. The CDR3 totals 15 residues. The V gene's germline CDR1 is MNHEY and CDR2 SMNVEV (reference sequence). The CDR3 DNA reads as TGTGCCAGCAGTTCCTTGGACAGGGGGTGGTACGAGCAGTACTTC. Translation gives CASSSLDRGWYEQYF.

This clonotype was detected a few times. The gene calls are TRBV5-1 and TRBJ1-2; D gene unclear. This CDR3 contains 11 residues. V lost 0 bases and J lost 8, with 5 bases in between. Germline CDR1 is SGHRS and CDR2 is YFSETQ. CDR3 bases: TGCGCCAGCAGCTTGGCAGACGGCTACACCTTC. Translated: CASSLADGYTF. The full variable domain, rest sourced from reference TRBV5-1 and TRBJ1-2, is KAGVTQTPRYLIKTRGQQVTLSCSPISGHRSVSWYQQTPGQGLQFLFEYFSETQRNKGNFPGRFSGRQFSNSRSEMNVSTLELGDSALYLCASSLADGYTFGSGTRLTVV.

V is TRBV12-3 or TRBV12-4 and J is TRBJ2-2, with D tentatively TRBD2 (5 bases). V lost 6 bases and J lost 7, with 12 bases in between. The CDR3 consists of 13 residues. CDR3 region: CASRTSGNGELFF. The CDR3 DNA sequence: TGTGCCAGCAGAACCTCCGGGAACGGGGAGCTGTTTTTT.

This clonotype was observed a handful of times. The chain carries TRBV20-1 and TRBJ1-1; D is unresolved. The germline gives CDR1 DFQATT, CDR2 SNEGSKA (reference sequence). This CDR3 has 15 residues. Trimming removed 3 bases at V and 1 base at J, with 15 bases between. The CDR3, as DNA: TGCAGTGCTAGGACCCCCGGGAGAAGGAACACTGAAGCTTTCTTT. This encodes CSARTPGRRNTEAFF.

A few counts support this clonotype. The rearrangement uses TRBV11-2 and TRBJ2-7; no clear D gene. This CDR3 has 14 residues. The V and J ends lost 5 bases and 0 bases respectively, with 11 bases between them. The germline V gene has CDR1 SGHAT and CDR2 FQNNGV. For the CDR3, the DNA is TGTGCCAGCAGCCCCTTACTCAACTCCTACGAGCAGTACTTC. Translation: CASSPLLNSYEQYF.

This clonotype has only a few counts. This chain connects TRBV28 to TRBJ1-2; no definite D call. Germline CDR1 MDHEN, CDR2 SYDVKM. V lost 5 bases and J 8 bases, leaving 12 bases between the germline ends. This CDR3 region has 12 residues. The CDR3 loop is CASSPGPRGYTF. For the CDR3, the DNA is TGTGCCAGCAGTCCTGGTCCGCGGGGCTACACCTTC.

The rearrangement uses TRBV6-1 and TRBJ2-3; TRBD1 matches at 8 bases. Germline V gene data show CDR1 as MNHNS and CDR2 as SASEGT. The CDR3 has 15 residues. Trimming took 5 bases from V and 2 from J; bases not matched to a gene: 6. This CDR3 is CASSRDRMSTDTQYF. DNA for the CDR3: TGTGCCAGCAGTCGGGACAGGATGTCCACAGATACGCAGTATTTT.

For the CDR3, the DNA is TGTGCCTGGAGCGGGGACGGAGAATCTAAAAAACTGTTTTTT. Translated, it gives CAWSGDGESKKLFF. J is TRBJ1-4 and V is TRBV30, with D tentatively TRBD1 (5 bases). The germline CDR1 and CDR2 sequences are GTSNPN and SVGIG (reference sequence). Between the trimmed V and J ends, which lost 3 bases and 9 bases, there was a span of 17 bases. CDR3 length: 14 amino acids.

The chain combines TRBV19 with TRBJ1-5; tentative D call: TRBD1 (5 bases). Trimming removed 6 bases from V and 7 bases from J, with 19 bases in between. This CDR3 spans 15 amino acids. Germline CDR1 reads LNHDA; CDR2 reads SQIVND (reference sequence). The chain's CDR3 is CASRGLRQAIQPQHF. CDR3 sequence (DNA): TGTGCCAGTAGGGGACTGAGGCAGGCGATCCAGCCCCAGCATTTT.

The chain recombines TRBV5-1 with TRBJ2-2; perhaps D is TRBD1 or TRBD2 (5 bases each). Germline values: CDR1 SGHRS, CDR2 YFSETQ. V gave up 6 bases and J gave up 0 bases, with 9 bases separating them. This CDR3 contains 14 residues. The CDR3 loop reads CASNRDANTGELFF. CDR3 nucleotides: TGCGCCAGCAACCGGGACGCGAACACCGGGGAGCTGTTTTTT.

Only a few counts were recorded for this clonotype. V is TRBV19 and J is TRBJ1-2; D ambiguous. V dropped 7 bases and J dropped 2 bases, with 14 bases sitting between them. This CDR3 is built from 14 residues. Germline loops: CDR1 LNHDA, CDR2 SQIVND (reference sequence). Written as DNA, the CDR3 is TGTGCCAGTACCACCCGGAGCGGAAACTATGGCTACACCTTC. Translation gives CASTTRSGNYGYTF.

This rearrangement joins TRBV7-9 to TRBJ1-1, with 7 bases fitting TRBD1. CDR3 size: 15 residues. J lost 0 bases, V lost 5 bases, and 6 bases had no gene match. Looked up from germline, CDR1 is SEHNR and CDR2 is FQNEAQ (reference sequence). CDR3 nucleotide sequence: TGTGCCAGCAGCCCCCTGGGGACAGTGAACACTGAAGCTTTCTTT. It is translated as CASSPLGTVNTEAFF. The full variable domain, its missing parts supplied by reference TRBV7-9 and TRBJ1-1, is DTGVSQNPRHKITKRGQNVTFRCDPISEHNRLYWYRQTLGQGPEFLTYFQNEAQLEKSRLLSDRFSAERPKGSFSTLEIQRTEQGDSAMYLCASSPLGTVNTEAFFGQGTRLTVV.

This clonotype was seen repeatedly, ten times or more. The genes are TRBV7-9 and TRBJ1-1, with 9 bases fitting TRBD1. The J segment lost 0 bases and the V segment lost 1 base, leaving 6 bases of the junction unmatched. Germline loops: CDR1 SEHNR, CDR2 FQNEAQ (reference sequence). This CDR3 spans 17 amino acids. In DNA form, the CDR3 reads TGTGCCAGCAGCTTAGGAGCGACAGGGGGTCTGAACACTGAAGCTTTCTTT. This sequence encodes CASSLGATGGLNTEAFF.

CDR3 DNA: TGTGCCAGCAGCCTAGGTGGGGGGCAGAATCAGCCCCAGCATTTT. Amino acids: CASSLGGGQNQPQHF. The chain joins TRBV3-1 to TRBJ1-5, with D possibly matching TRBD1 (6 bases). CDR3 length equals 15 residues. The V gene lost 4 bases and the J gene lost 4 bases, with 14 bases spanning the gap. The germline V gene has CDR1 LGHDT and CDR2 YNNKEL (reference sequence).

V and J are TRBV18 and TRBJ2-4; 10 bases match TRBD1. The CDR3 is 14 residues long. Germline V gives CDR1 KGHSH, CDR2 LQKENI. J gave up 8 bases and V 3 bases, and 4 bases lay outside the gene matches. The CDR3 protein is CASSPPGTGDIQYF. The CDR3 DNA sequence: TGTGCCAGCTCACCTCCTGGGACAGGGGACATTCAGTACTTC.

This clonotype came up a few times. The chain is built from TRBV7-8 and TRBJ1-2, with D possibly TRBD1 on 5 matching bases. The CDR3 consists of 13 residues. Germline-derived CDR1 and CDR2 are SGHVS and FQNEAQ. Trimming took 6 bases from V and 5 from J, leaving 13 bases between them. Here the CDR3 DNA reads TGTGCCAGCAGTTCCAGGGTTCAGTATGGCTACACCTTC. Translating gives CASSSRVQYGYTF.

This clonotype was seen at least ten times. The J gene is TRBJ1-2, the V gene TRBV12-3 or TRBV12-4, with D tentatively TRBD1 (5 bases). The length of the CDR3 is 17 residues. V was shortened by 2 bases and J by 2 bases, with 18 bases between the two germline ends. CDR3 sequence: CASSLLSTTGRNYGYTF. CDR3 in DNA: TGTGCCAGCAGTTTATTATCCACAACAGGCAGAAACTATGGCTACACCTTC.

This clonotype was seen more than once but under ten times. V gene TRBV5-1 combines with J gene TRBJ1-1; D might be TRBD1 (5 bases). The CDR3 runs 15 residues. The germline gives CDR1 SGHRS, CDR2 YFSETQ. V was cut by 0 bases and J by 1 base, with 10 bases left in between. The CDR3 coding sequence is TGCGCCAGCAGCTTGGGGGTCAGGGAGAACACTGAAGCTTTCTTT. This codes for CASSLGVRENTEAFF.

This clonotype was seen a handful of times. The chain has TRBV7-2 and TRBJ1-3; D gene ambiguous. Germline lookup yields CDR1 SGHTA and CDR2 FQGNSA. Trimming left V 3 bases short and J 4 bases short, with 10 bases between. The CDR3 has 14 residues. The CDR3 protein is CASSFRVSGNTIYF. CDR3 nucleotide sequence: TGTGCCAGCAGCTTCCGAGTGTCGGGAAACACCATATATTTT.

The chain combines TRBV10-3 with TRBJ1-1, with a possible D match to TRBD1 (5 bases). V dropped 7 bases and J dropped 6 bases, with 15 bases sitting between them. CDR3 size: 13 residues. Germline V CDR1 and CDR2: ENHRY, SYGVKD. The CDR3 DNA reads as TGTGCCATCACCGACGTAGGGGCGGCTGAAGCTTTCTTT. Amino acid sequence: CAITDVGAAEAFF.

The chain links TRBV30 to TRBJ1-1, with 7 nucleotides matching TRBD1. The V and J ends lost 2 bases and 7 bases, in that order; junction bases with no gene match: 7. Per the germline V gene, CDR1 is GTSNPN and CDR2 is SVGIG (reference sequence). This CDR3 contains 13 residues. CDR3 in DNA: TGTGCCTGGAGTCCCGACAGGGAGAGTGAAGCTTTCTTT. This codes for CAWSPDRESEAFF.

A single count supports this clonotype. This chain connects TRBV18 to TRBJ2-5; TRBD1 might be the D (6 bases). The CDR3 sequence is 15 residues long. V was clipped by 3 bases and J by 4 bases, with 15 bases between them. Germline CDR1 KGHSH, CDR2 LQKENI. DNA of the CDR3: TGTGCCAGCTCACCCAACAGGGTACTAAGAGAGACCCAGTACTTC. Translating gives CASSPNRVLRETQYF. The full variable domain, its missing parts supplied by reference TRBV18 and TRBJ2-5, is NAGVMQNPRHLVRRRGQEARLRCSPMKGHSHVYWYRQLPEEGLKFMVYLQKENIIDESGMPKERFSAEFPKEGPSILRIQQVVRGDSAAYFCASSPNRVLRETQYFGPGTRLLVL.